Each of the 5 T cell receptor beta chains below was sequenced from the same sample in a study of spatial heterogeneity in lung cancer. TCRdb called the 5' RACE reads again in MiXCR, with one record for every CDR3 protein. In the table there are 35,000 to 55,000 distinct CDR3 sequences, roughly 7% of which are singletons. The time point denotes: sample taken at primary tumor resection. Sequencing covered unsorted whole RNA taken from tumor, nontumor lung or frozen PBMC. The specimen comprised PBMCs, sampled at surgery. All receptors come from a female donor with early-stage non-small cell lung cancer.

The chain combines TRBV3-1 with TRBJ2-1, with D unclear. Germline lookup yields CDR1 LGHDT and CDR2 YNNKEL (reference sequence). V was shortened by 4 bases and J by 7 bases, with 11 bases between the two germline ends. CDR3 length: 13 residues. The DNA of the CDR3 is TGTGCCAGCAGCCGTGGCCGGTCAAATGAGCAGTTCTTC. It translates to CASSRGRSNEQFF.

This clonotype occurred many times. The chain joins TRBV4-1 to TRBJ1-6, with a possible D match to TRBD1 (5 bases). Germline V gives CDR1 MGHRA, CDR2 YSYEKL. V lost 0 bases to trimming and J lost 9 bases, with 15 bases between them. This CDR3 has 16 amino acids. DNA for the CDR3: TGCGCCAGCAGCCAAGATAAGGGGCCCGGGGTTTCACCCCTCCACTTT. Its translation is CASSQDKGPGVSPLHF.

As concerns this clonotype: One base away lies a much larger clone, so this may be a sequencing read error. The rearrangement links TRBV20-1 to TRBJ2-4, with a possible D match to TRBD2 (7 bases). Germline CDR1 and CDR2: DFQATT and SNEGSKA (reference sequence). V lost 5 bases to trimming and J lost 6 bases, with 20 bases between them. The CDR3 spans 15 residues. The CDR3 sequence: CSAPPRRGASNIQYF. The CDR3 DNA follows: TGCAGTGCTCCCCCGCGACGGGGGGCTTCAAACATTCAGTACTTC.

This clonotype has only a few counts. The CDR3 nucleotides read TGTGCCATCAGTGGGCAGGGGAGCGGGGATACGCAGTATTTT. This translates into CAISGQGSGDTQYF. The chain couples TRBV10-3 to TRBJ2-3; the D gene could be TRBD1 or TRBD2 (6 bases each). There are 14 residues in the CDR3. V was trimmed by 4 bases and J by 6 bases, leaving 14 bases between them. In germline, CDR1 is ENHRY, CDR2 SYGVKD.

The V call is TRBV19, the J call TRBJ1-5, with D possibly matching TRBD1 (5 bases). CDR1 LNHDA and CDR2 SQIVND come from the germline V gene (reference sequence). V shed 6 bases and J shed 3 bases, with 12 bases lying between them. The CDR3 spans 14 residues. The CDR3 bases are TGTGCCAGTAGGCCCGGGACGACCAATCAGCCCCAGCATTTT. Its protein product is CASRPGTTNQPQHF.